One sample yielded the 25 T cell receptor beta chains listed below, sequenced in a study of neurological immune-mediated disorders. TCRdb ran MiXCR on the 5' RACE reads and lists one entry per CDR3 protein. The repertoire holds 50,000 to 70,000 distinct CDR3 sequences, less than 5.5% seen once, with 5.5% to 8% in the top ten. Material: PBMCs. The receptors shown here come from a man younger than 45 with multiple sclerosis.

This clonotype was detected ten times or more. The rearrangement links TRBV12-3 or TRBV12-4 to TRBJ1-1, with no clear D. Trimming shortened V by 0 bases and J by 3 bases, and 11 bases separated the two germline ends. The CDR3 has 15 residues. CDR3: CASSLANLEDTEAFF. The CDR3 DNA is TGTGCCAGCAGTTTAGCGAATTTGGAGGACACTGAAGCTTTCTTT.

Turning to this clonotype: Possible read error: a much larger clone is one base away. The CDR3: CASNLQGNTEAFF. As DNA, the CDR3 is TGTGCCAGCAATCTACAGGGGAACACTGAAGCTTTCTTT. This rearrangement joins TRBV6-5 to TRBJ1-1, with a weak D call TRBD1 (6 bases). CDR3 length: 13 residues. V was pared by 7 bases and J by 1 base, with 10 bases between. Germline V gene data show CDR1 as MNHEY and CDR2 as SVGAGI.

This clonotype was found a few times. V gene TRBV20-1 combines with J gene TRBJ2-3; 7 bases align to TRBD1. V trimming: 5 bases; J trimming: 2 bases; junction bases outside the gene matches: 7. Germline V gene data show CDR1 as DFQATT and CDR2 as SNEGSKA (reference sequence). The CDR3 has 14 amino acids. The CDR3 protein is CSAPKQGITDTQYF. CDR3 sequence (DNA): TGCAGTGCTCCTAAACAGGGGATCACAGATACGCAGTATTTT.

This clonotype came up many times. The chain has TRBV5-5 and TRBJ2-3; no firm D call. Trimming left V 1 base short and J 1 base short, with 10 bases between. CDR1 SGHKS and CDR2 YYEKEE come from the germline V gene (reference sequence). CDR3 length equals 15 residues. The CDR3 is CASSLPRTCTDTQYF. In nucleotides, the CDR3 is TGTGCCAGCAGCTTGCCAAGGACCTGCACAGATACGCAGTATTTT. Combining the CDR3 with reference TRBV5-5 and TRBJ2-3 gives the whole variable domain DAGVTQSPTHLIKTRGQQVTLRCSPISGHKSVSWYQQVLGQGPQFIFQYYEKEERGRGNFPDRFSARQFPNYSSELNVNALLLGDSALYLCASSLPRTCTDTQYFGPGTRLTVL.

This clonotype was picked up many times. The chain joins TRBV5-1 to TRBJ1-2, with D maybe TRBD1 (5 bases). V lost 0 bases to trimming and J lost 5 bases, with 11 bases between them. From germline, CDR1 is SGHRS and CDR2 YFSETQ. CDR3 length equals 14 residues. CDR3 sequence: CASSLAQGIYGYTF. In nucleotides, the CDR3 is TGCGCCAGCAGCTTGGCGCAGGGTATATATGGCTACACCTTC.

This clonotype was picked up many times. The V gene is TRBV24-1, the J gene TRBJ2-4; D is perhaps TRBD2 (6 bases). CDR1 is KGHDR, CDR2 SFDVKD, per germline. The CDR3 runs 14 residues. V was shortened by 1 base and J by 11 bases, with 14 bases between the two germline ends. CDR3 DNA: TGTGCCACCAGTGATTTCACGGGGGATGGTGTTCAGTACTTC. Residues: CATSDFTGDGVQYF.

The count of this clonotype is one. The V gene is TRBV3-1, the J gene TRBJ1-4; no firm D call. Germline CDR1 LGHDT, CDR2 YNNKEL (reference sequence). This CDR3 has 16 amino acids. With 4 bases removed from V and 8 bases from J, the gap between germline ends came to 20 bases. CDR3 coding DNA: TGTGCCAGCAGCCCCGCCCAGGAGACTAACGGGGAAAAACTGTTTTTT. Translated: CASSPAQETNGEKLFF. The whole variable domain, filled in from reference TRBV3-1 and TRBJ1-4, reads DTAVSQTPKYLVTQMGNDKSIKCEQNLGHDTMYWYKQDSKKFLKIMFSYNNKELIINETVPNRFSPKSPDKAHLNLHINSLELGDSAVYFCASSPAQETNGEKLFFGSGTQLSVL.

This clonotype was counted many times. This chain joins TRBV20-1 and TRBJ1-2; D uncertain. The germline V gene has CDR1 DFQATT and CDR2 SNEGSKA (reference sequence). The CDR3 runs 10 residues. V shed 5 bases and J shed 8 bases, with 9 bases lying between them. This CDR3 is CSAGREGYTF. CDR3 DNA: TGCAGTGCTGGAAGGGAAGGCTACACCTTC.

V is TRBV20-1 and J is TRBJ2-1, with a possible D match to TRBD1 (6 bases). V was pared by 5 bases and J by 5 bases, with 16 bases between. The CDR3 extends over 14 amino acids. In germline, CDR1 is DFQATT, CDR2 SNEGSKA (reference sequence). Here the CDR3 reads CSASRQDRDNEQFF. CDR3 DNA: TGCAGTGCTTCCCGACAGGATAGGGACAATGAGCAGTTCTTC.

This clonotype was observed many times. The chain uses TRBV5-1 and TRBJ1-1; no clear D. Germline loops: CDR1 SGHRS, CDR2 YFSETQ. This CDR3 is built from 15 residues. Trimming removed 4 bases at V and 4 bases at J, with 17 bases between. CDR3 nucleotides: TGCGCCAGCAGCCCCCGTCGTAGGGAAGGCACTGAAGCTTTCTTT. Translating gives CASSPRRREGTEAFF.

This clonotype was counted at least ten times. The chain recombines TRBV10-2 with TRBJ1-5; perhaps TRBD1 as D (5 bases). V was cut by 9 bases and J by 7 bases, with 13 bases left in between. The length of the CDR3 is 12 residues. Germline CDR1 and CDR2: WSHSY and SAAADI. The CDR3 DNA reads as TGCGCCAGTGGGGGGGTTTGGCAGCCCCAGCATTTT. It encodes CASGGVWQPQHF.

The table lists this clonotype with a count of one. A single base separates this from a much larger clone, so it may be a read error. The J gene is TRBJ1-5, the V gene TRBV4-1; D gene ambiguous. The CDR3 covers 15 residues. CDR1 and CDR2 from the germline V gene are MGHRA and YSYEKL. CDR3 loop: CASSDEFGHNPPQHF. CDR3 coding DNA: TGCGCCAGCAGCGATGAGTTTGGGCACAATCCGCCCCAGCATTTT.

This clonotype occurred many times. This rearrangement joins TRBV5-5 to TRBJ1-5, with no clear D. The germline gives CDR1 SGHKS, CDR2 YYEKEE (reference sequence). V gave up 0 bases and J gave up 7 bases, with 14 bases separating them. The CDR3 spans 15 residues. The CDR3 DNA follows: TGTGCCAGCAGCTTGGGTACGGGGTATGACCAGCCCCAGCATTTT. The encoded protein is CASSLGTGYDQPQHF.

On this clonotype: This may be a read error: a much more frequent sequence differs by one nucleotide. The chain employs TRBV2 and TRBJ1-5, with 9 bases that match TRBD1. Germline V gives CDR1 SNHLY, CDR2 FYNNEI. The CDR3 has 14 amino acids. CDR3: CASHWDREHQPQNF. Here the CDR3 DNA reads TGTGCCAGCCATTGGGACAGGGAGCATCAGCCCCAGAATTTT.

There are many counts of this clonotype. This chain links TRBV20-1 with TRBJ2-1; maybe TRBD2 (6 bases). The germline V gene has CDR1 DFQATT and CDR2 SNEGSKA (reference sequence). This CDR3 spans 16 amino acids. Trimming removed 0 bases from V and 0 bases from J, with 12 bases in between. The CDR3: CSARDEEGNSYNEQFF. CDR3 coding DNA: TGCAGTGCTAGAGATGAGGAGGGGAACTCCTACAATGAGCAGTTCTTC.

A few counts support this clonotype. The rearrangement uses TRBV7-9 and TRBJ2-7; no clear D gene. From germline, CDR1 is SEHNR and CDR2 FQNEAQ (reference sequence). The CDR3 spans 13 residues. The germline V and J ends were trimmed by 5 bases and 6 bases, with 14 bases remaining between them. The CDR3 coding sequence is TGTGCCAGCAGCCCCCGAACTTGGTTCGAGCAGTACTTC. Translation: CASSPRTWFEQYF.

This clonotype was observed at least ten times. CDR3 bases: TGTGCCAGCAGCCCAGACTACCGGACCTACGAGCAGTACTTC. Its protein is CASSPDYRTYEQYF. The J gene is TRBJ2-7, the V gene TRBV7-8; weak D call: TRBD2 (5 bases). The CDR3 consists of 14 residues. The V and J ends lost 5 bases and 2 bases respectively, with 13 bases between them. Germline V CDR1 and CDR2: SGHVS, FQNEAQ.

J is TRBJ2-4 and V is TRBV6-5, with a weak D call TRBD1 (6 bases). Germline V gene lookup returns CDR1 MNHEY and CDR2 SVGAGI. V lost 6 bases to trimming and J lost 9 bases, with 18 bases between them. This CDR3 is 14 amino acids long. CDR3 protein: CASSPPGGSPIQYF. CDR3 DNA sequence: TGTGCCAGCAGCCCCCCTGGGGGCAGTCCCATTCAGTACTTC.

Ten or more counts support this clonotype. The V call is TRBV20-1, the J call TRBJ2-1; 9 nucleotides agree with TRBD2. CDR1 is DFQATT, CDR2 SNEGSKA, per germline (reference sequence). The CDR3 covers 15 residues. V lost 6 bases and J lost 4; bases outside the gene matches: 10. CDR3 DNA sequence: TGCAGTGCGCAAAAAGCGGGGGGCTATTACAATGAGCAGTTCTTC. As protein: CSAQKAGGYYNEQFF.

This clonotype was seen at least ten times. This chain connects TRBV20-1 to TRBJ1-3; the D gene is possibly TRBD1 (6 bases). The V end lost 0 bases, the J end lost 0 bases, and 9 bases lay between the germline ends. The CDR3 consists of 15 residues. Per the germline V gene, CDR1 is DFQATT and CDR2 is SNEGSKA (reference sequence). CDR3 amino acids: CSAREPTGSGNTIYF. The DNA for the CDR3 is TGCAGTGCTAGAGAACCGACAGGCTCTGGAAACACCATATATTTT.

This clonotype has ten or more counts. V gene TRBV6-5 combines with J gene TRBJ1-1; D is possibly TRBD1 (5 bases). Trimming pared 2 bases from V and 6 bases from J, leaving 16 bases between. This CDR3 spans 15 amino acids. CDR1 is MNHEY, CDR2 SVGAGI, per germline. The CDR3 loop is CASSYAGTRGAEAFF. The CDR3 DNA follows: TGTGCCAGCAGTTACGCCGGGACCCGGGGTGCTGAAGCTTTCTTT.

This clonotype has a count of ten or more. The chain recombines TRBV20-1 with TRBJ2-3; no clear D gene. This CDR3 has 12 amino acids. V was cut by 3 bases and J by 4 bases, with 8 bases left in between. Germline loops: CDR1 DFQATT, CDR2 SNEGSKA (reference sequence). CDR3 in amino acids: CSARYNADTQYF. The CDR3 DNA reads TGCAGTGCTAGGTACAATGCAGATACGCAGTATTTT.

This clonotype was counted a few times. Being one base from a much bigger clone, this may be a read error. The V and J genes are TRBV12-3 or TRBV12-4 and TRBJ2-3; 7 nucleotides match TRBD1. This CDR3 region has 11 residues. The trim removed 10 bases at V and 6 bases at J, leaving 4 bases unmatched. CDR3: CANPQGDTQYF. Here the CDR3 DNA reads TGTGCCAACCCACAGGGGGATACGCAGTATTTT.

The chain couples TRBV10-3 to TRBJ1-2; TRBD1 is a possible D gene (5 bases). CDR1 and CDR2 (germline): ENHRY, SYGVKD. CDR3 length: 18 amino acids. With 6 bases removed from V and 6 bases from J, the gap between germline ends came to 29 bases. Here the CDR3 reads CAISASWGSDSLSDGYTF. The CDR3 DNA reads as TGTGCCATCAGCGCCTCTTGGGGCAGTGATTCCCTTTCGGATGGCTACACCTTC.

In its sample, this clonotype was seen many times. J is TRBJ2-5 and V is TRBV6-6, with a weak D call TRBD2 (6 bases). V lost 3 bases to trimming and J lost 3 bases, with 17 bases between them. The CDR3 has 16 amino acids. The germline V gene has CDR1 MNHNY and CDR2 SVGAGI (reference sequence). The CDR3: CASSYTGAGLKETQYF. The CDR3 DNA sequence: TGTGCCAGCAGTTATACCGGCGCGGGACTCAAAGAGACCCAGTACTTC.